The present T cell receptor (beta chain) was sequenced within a study of blood T cell repertoires in COVID-19. In the study overall: Specimens from acute and convalescent COVID-19 originated in the United States, Italy and Spain. T cells, B-cell-depleted T cells, or PBMCs supplied cDNA or gDNA.

This clone was seen once. Original processing notes: How many nucleated cells were present was estimated from reference gene primer amplification. Method: immunoSEQ multiplex PCR; TCRdb's copy keeps in-frame clones and lacks some. Clone size and V and J calls were adopted from that table, with D and trimming inferred from the DNA. The data contain under 500,000 clones, about 85% of them seen just once; the ten biggest clones take up about 2.1%. The participants were between about 18 and 90 years old and came from roughly 24 US areas. The germline V and J ends were trimmed by 5 bases and 2 bases, with 11 bases remaining between them. Germline V gene lookup returns CDR1 SEHNR and CDR2 FQNEAQ (reference sequence). The CDR3 consists of 14 residues.

This rearrangement joins TRBV7-9 to TRBJ2-3; D remains unclear. The TCR sequence derives from a woman under 30 with acute COVID-19. The sequencing input was PBMCs or T cells enriched from blood (not recorded which). CDR3 region: CASSLGTFTDTQYF. The CDR3 DNA sequence: TGTGCCAGCAGCCTAGGAACTTTCACAGATACGCAGTATTTT.